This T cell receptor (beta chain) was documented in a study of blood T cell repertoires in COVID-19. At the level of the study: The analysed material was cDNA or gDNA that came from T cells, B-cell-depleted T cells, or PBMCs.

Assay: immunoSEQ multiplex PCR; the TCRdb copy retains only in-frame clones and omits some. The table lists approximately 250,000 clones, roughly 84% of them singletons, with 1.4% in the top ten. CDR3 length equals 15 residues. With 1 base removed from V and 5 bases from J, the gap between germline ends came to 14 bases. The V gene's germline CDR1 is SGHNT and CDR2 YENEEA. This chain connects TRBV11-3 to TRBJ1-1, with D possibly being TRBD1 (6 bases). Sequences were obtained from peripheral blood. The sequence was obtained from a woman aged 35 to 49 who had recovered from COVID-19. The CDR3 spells CASSLGLQGPTEAFF. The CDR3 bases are TGTGCCAGCAGCTTAGGACTACAGGGACCTACTGAAGCTTTCTTT.